A single sample is the source of the 14 T cell receptor beta chains below, sequenced in a study of graft-versus-host responses after intestinal transplantation. Their cognate antigens are unknown. Clones were read by immunoSEQ multiplex PCR, and TCRdb kept only the in-frame ones, dropping some. The table includes roughly 25,000 clones, around 80% detected once. The sequencing here drew on unstimulated CD8+ T cells sorted from spleen or lymph node cells, taken before transplant. The receptors shown here come from a human donor who was the organ donor for an intestinal transplant.

The chain joins TRBV5-6 to TRBJ1-2, with TRBD1 identical over 8 bases. From germline, CDR1 is SGHDT and CDR2 YYEEEE. CDR3 length: 13 residues. V lost 3 bases, J lost 4 bases, and 2 bases stayed unmatched. The CDR3 DNA follows: TGTGCCAGCAGCTCACAGGGGGGCTATGGCTACACCTTC. Translated, it gives CASSSQGGYGYTF.

This chain links TRBV10-1 with TRBJ1-2; a weak D match, TRBD1 (6 bases). CDR1 is WNHNN, CDR2 SYGVQD, per germline (reference sequence). The CDR3 loop spans 13 amino acids. V dropped 6 bases and J dropped 1 base, with 9 bases sitting between them. Here the CDR3 DNA reads TGCGCCAGCAGGACAGGTCTTAACTATGGCTACACCTTC. Amino acids: CASRTGLNYGYTF.

The rearrangement links TRBV5-1 to TRBJ1-1, with D perhaps TRBD1 (5 bases). Trimming cost V 2 bases and J 1 base, with 6 bases left between them. In germline, CDR1 is SGHRS, CDR2 YFSETQ. The CDR3 covers 13 residues. The CDR3 DNA reads TGCGCCAGCAGCTTTACAGGGAACACTGAAGCTTTCTTT. Protein: CASSFTGNTEAFF.

This sequence joins TRBV6-5 and TRBJ2-7; no firm D call. Trimming pared 5 bases from V and 7 bases from J, leaving 6 bases between. This CDR3 is built from 10 residues. Looked up from germline, CDR1 is MNHEY and CDR2 is SVGAGI. This CDR3 reads CASSEGEQYF. The CDR3 DNA reads TGTGCCAGCAGTGAAGGGGAGCAGTACTTC.

This chain uses TRBV28 with TRBJ2-7, with 7 bases that match TRBD2. Germline lookup yields CDR1 MDHEN and CDR2 SYDVKM. After removal of 8 bases from V and 4 bases from J, the junction contained 8 bases not matched to a gene. The CDR3 has 13 residues. In DNA, the CDR3 is TGTGCCAGCGGGACTAATAGTTGGTACGAGCAGTACTTC. It is translated as CASGTNSWYEQYF.

V gene TRBV12-5 combines with J gene TRBJ1-5; D may be TRBD1 (6 bases). V dropped 2 bases and J dropped 4 bases, with 6 bases sitting between them. Germline V lookup: CDR1 LGHNT, CDR2 FRNRAP. CDR3 length: 13 amino acids. The DNA for the CDR3 is TGTGCTAGTGGTTTGAGGGGGAATCAGCCCCAGCATTTT. Translation gives CASGLRGNQPQHF.

V is TRBV2 and J is TRBJ2-1; 10 bases align to TRBD2. CDR1 is SNHLY, CDR2 FYNNEI, per germline. This CDR3 spans 17 amino acids. V shed 10 bases, J shed 4 bases, and the junction held 16 bases outside the gene matches. The CDR3 sequence is CATQRSVTSGFYNEQFF. In nucleotides, the CDR3 is TGTGCCACTCAACGTTCCGTGACTAGCGGGTTTTACAATGAGCAGTTCTTC.

The chain links TRBV28 to TRBJ2-2; TRBD1 might be the D (6 bases). The CDR3 has 15 residues. Germline-derived CDR1 and CDR2 are MDHEN and SYDVKM. Between the trimmed V and J ends, which lost 5 bases and 3 bases, there was a span of 13 bases. In DNA, the CDR3 is TGTGCCAGCAGTCCCGGGACATCCTACACCGGGGAGCTGTTTTTT. This encodes CASSPGTSYTGELFF.

The J gene is TRBJ2-7, the V gene TRBV27, with 8 bases identical to TRBD1. Germline trimming cut 5 bases from V and 7 bases from J; bases unmatched to any gene: 4. The CDR3 runs 12 residues. Per germline, CDR1 MNHEY and CDR2 SMNVEV (reference sequence). For the CDR3, the DNA is TGTGCCAGCAGTGAAGGGGACAGGGAGCAGTACTTC. This translates into CASSEGDREQYF.

In its sample, this clone was seen a few times. The rearrangement uses TRBV2 and TRBJ1-2; TRBD1 might be the D (6 bases). The CDR3 is 16 residues long. From germline, CDR1 is SNHLY and CDR2 FYNNEI. Trimming removed 3 bases at V and 1 base at J, with 15 bases between. The CDR3 DNA reads as TGTGCCAGCAGTGAGAAGGCAGGGGACTTTAACTATGGCTACACCTTC. It yields the protein CASSEKAGDFNYGYTF.

This clone occurred once. The J gene is TRBJ2-3, the V gene TRBV27; D possibly corresponds to TRBD2 (6 bases). V gave up 0 bases and J gave up 6 bases, with 10 bases separating them. The CDR3 spans 14 residues. Germline loops: CDR1 MNHEY, CDR2 SMNVEV (reference sequence). In DNA, the CDR3 is TGTGCCAGCAGTTTATCAATTCGGGGGGATACGCAGTATTTT. It codes for CASSLSIRGDTQYF.

The chain joins TRBV4-1 to TRBJ2-7; 7 bases line up with TRBD2. The CDR3 is 13 residues long. Trimming cost V 1 base and J 3 bases; bases outside gene matches: 0. Looked up from germline, CDR1 is MGHRA and CDR2 is YSYEKL. This chain's CDR3 is CASSQGTSYEQYF. DNA of the CDR3: TGCGCCAGCAGCCAAGGGACTAGCTACGAGCAGTACTTC.

The gene calls are TRBV2 and TRBJ1-6, with a possible D match to TRBD1 (5 bases). The CDR3 has 18 amino acids. V lost 5 bases to trimming and J lost 0 bases, with 17 bases between them. Per the germline V gene, CDR1 is SNHLY and CDR2 is FYNNEI. The CDR3 region is CASSLPRDSSSYNSPLHF. CDR3 sequence (DNA): TGTGCCAGCAGTCTTCCGAGGGACTCTAGCTCCTATAATTCACCCCTCCACTTT.

The CDR3 DNA is TGTGCCAGCAGCCAAGGACCCTCAGGATTCGATGGCTACACCTTC. It encodes CASSQGPSGFDGYTF. The rearrangement joins TRBV14 to TRBJ1-2; D call uncertain. Between the trimmed V and J ends, which lost 1 base and 6 bases, there was a span of 15 bases. Germline loops: CDR1 SGHDN, CDR2 FVKESK. This CDR3 region has 15 residues.